The present entry profiles one T cell receptor beta chain with its context. Its antigen is not known. It was about 190 ng DNA, some 30,000 T cell genomes, that sorted-subset replicate PCRs used. Assay: immunoSEQ multiplex PCR; the TCRdb copy retains only in-frame clones and omits some. The sample yields just over 2,000,000 clones, about 95% seen once. These data are taken from a study of shared clonotypes between healthy human individuals. The wider study: Three plates each covered CD4 naive and memory; CD8 naive two, CD8 memory one. Overall study results and limits: Clonotype sharing among donors was expected to depend on sequencing depth.

Naive CD8 cells were CD45RO-negative, positively selected for CCR7, excluding terminally differentiated effector memory CD45RA+ cells. The source material was naive CD8+ T cells sorted from blood. The receptor was isolated from a man in his late teens or twenties in good health.

The CDR3 region has the DNA TGTGCCAGCAGCTTGACTAGAGGGGTGGATGAGCAGTTCTTC. Amino acid sequence: CASSLTRGVDEQFF. The chain joins TRBV28 to TRBJ2-1; a weak D match, TRBD2 (6 bases). Germline loops: CDR1 MDHEN, CDR2 SYDVKM. Trimming pared 6 bases from V and 8 bases from J, leaving 17 bases between. The CDR3 is made up of 14 amino acids. Based on the CDR3 plus reference TRBV28 and TRBJ2-1, the full variable domain is DVKVTQSSRYLVKRTGEKVFLECVQDMDHENMFWYRQDPGLGLRLIYFSYDVKMKEKGDIPEGYSVSREKKERFSLILESASTNQTSMYLCASSLTRGVDEQFFGPGTRLTVL.